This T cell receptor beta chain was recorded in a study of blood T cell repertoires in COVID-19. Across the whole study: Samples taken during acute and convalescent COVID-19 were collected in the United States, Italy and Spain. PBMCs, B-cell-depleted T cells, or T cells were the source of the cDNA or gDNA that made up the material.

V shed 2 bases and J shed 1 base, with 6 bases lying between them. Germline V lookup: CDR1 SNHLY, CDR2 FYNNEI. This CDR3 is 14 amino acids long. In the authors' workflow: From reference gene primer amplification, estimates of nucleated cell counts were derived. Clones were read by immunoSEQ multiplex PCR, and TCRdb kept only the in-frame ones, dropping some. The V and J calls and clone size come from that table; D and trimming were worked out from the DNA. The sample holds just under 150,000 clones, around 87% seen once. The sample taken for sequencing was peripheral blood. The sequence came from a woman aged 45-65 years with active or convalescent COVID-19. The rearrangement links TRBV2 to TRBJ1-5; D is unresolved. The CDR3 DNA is TGTGCCAGCAGTGAATTCAGGAGCAATCAGCCCCAGCATTTT. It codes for CASSEFRSNQPQHF.